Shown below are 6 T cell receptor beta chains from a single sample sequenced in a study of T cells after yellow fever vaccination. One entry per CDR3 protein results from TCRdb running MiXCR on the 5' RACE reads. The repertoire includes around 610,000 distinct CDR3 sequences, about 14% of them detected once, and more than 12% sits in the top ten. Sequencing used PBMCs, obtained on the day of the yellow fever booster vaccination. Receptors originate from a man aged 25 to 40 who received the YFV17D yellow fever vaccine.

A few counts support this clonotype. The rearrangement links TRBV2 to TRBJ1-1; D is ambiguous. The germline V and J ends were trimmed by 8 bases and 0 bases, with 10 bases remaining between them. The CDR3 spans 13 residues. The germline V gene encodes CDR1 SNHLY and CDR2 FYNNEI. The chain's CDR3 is CASERQLNTEAFF. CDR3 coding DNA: TGTGCCAGCGAACGGCAGCTGAACACTGAAGCTTTCTTT.

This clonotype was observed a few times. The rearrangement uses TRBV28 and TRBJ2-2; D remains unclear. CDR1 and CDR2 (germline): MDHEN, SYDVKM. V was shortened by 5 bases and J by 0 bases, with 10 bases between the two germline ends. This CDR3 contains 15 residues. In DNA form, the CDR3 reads TGTGCCAGCAGTCCCCCTAGAGCGAACACCGGGGAGCTGTTTTTT. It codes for CASSPPRANTGELFF.

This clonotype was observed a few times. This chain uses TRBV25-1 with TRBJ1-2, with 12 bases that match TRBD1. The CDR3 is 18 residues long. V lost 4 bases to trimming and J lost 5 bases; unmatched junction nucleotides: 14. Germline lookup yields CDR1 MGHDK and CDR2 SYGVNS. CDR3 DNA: TGTGCCAGCAGTGGAGCCCCCCGGGACAGGGGGCCCCGATATGGCTACACCTTC. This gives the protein CASSGAPRDRGPRYGYTF.

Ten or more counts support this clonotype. In nucleotides, the CDR3 is TGTGCCATCAGTGAGTTGGGACTAGCAGCAGATACGCAGTATTTT. Protein product: CAISELGLAADTQYF. This chain uses TRBV10-3 with TRBJ2-3, with TRBD2 identical over 9 bases. V was clipped by 1 base and J by 4 bases; unmatched bases: 3. The CDR3 has 15 amino acids. Germline CDR1 and CDR2: ENHRY and SYGVKD.

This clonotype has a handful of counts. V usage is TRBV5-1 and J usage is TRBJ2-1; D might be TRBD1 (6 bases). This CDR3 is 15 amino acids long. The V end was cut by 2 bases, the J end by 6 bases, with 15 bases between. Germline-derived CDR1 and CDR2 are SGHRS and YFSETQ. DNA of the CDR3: TGCGCCAGCAGCTTCCAGGGGCTAGCCGGCAATGAGCAGTTCTTC. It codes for CASSFQGLAGNEQFF.

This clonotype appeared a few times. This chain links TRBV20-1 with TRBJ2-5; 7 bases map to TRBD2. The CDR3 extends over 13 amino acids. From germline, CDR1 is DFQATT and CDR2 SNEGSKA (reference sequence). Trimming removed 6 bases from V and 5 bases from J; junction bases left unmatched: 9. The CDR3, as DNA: TGCAGTGCCTGGGATAGCGGGCACGAGACCCAGTACTTC. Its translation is CSAWDSGHETQYF.